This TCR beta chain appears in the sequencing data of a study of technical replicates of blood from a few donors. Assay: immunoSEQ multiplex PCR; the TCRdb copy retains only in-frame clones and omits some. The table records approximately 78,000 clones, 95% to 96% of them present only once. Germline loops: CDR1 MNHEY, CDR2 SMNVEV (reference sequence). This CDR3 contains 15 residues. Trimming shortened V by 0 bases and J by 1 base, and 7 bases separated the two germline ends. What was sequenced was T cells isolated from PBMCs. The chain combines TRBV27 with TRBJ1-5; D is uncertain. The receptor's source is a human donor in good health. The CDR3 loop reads CASSLSVLSNQPQHF. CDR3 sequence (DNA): TGTGCCAGCAGTTTATCTGTATTGAGCAATCAGCCCCAGCATTTT.